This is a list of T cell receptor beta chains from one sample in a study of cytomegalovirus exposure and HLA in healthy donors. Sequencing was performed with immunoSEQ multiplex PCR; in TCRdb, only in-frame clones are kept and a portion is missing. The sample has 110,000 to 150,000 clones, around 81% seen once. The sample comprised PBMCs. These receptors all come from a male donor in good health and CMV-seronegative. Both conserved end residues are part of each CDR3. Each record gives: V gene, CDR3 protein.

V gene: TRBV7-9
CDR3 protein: CSSSSSEVYGYTF

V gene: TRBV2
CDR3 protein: CASSEEVGVGEQYF

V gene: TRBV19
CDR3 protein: CATGDYNTDTQYF

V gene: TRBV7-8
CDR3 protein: CASSLFWGRASSLNNEQFF

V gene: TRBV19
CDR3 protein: CASRGQDRVSGNTIYF

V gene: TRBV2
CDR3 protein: CASRIYPRGSSYNEQFF

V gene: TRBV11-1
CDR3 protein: CASSLAKELNTEAFF

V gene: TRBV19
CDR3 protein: CASRPGQGIHTEAFF

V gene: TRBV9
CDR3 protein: CASSVDLGGQGYGYTF

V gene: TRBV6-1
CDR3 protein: CASSEASLVSYEQYF

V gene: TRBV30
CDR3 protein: CAWSSARSGNTIYF

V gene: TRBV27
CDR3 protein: CASSILAGGPEQYF

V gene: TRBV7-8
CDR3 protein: CASSRDIYEQYF

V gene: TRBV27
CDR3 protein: CASSFLGQGDRGAYEQYF

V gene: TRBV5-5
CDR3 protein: CASSLDRVSQPQHF

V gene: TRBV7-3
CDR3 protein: CASSQGMNTEAFF

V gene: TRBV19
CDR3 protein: CASSPGQGATVNEQFF

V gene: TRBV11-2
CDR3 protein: CASRNTGGTEAFF

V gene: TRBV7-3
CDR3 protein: CASSLTPRSYTGELFF

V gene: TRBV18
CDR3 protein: CASSPLGQGDGYTF

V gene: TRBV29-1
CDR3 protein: CSLTGTGAETQYF

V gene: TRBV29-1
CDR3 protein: CSVGLGPHEQYF

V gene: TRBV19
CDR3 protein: CASRELDSGTGSYEQYF

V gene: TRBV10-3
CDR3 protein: CAISESTPGGYNEQFF

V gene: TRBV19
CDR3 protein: CASRFRGARPNEKLFF

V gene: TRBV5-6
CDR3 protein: CASSGSGTSRYEQYF

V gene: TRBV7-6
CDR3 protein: CASSSLAGGLTDTQYF

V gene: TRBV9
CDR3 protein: CASSVAGRNYGYTF

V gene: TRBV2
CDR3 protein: CASSPLGVDTQYF

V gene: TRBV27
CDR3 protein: CASSLSVRANEKLFF

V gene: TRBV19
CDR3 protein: CATYNWGLAGNTGELFF

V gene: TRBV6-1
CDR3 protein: CASSALAGGETQYF

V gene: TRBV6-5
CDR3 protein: CASSLTGWNTEAFF

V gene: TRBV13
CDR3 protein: CASSLGTGRTHEQYF

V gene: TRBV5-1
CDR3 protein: CASKATHNTGELFF

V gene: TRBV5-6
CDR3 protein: CASSFTSGQKEQYF

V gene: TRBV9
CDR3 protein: CASSVFAGASNEKLFF

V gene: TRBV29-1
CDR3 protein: CSVAPGTNEAFF

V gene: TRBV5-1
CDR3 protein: CASSLTSASYNEQFF

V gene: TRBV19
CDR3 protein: CASTTGVDYGYTF

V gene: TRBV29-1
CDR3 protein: CSVVGQGGTGELFF

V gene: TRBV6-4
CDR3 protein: CASSDSLAGYTF

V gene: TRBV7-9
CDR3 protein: CASSLGTSGGADTQYF

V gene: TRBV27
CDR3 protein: CASSPHGSGGGSEQFF

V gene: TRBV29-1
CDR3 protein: CSVEDPGFTDTQYF

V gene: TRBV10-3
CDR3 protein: CAISSGTGVGYTF

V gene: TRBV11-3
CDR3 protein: CASSLGASYEQYF

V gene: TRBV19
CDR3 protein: CASSIGAGGYNEQFF

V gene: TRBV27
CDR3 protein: CASSPNGDEQFF

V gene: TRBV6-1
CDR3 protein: CASSSRQGLGYTF

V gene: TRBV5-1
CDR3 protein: CASSSGSGTSSYNEQFF

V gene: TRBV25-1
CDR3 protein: CASSESLGGGNGYTF

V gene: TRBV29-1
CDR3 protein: CSVASGRARVYNEQFF

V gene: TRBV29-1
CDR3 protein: CSVETGANEKLFF

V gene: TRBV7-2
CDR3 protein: CASSPDSGGARYF

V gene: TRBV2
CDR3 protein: CASSDSGMGQETQYF

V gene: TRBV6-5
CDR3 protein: CASSPGGGRDTQYF

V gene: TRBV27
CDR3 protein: CASSGQGARSYEQYF

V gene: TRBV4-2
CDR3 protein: CASSPLGLAENTGELFF